A single sample is the source of the 10 T cell receptor beta chains below, sequenced in a study of blood T cells in healthy people across ages. Then a second PCR, running roughly 7 to 11 cycles, was carried out with a sample-barcoded 5' primer and a J-beta primer mix. TCRdb reprocessed the 5' RACE reads via MiXCR and lists one record per CDR3 protein. The data hold about 1.8 million distinct CDR3 sequences, with just under 50% observed a single time. The specimen sequenced was blood. Source of these receptors: a woman aged 40-49 years in good health.

The CDR3 DNA is TGCAGTGCTAGGGGCGGGACTAGCGGGGTATACGAGCAGTACTTC. Its translation: CSARGGTSGVYEQYF. The rearrangement links TRBV20-1 to TRBJ2-7; TRBD2 matches at 13 bases. CDR1 and CDR2 (germline): DFQATT, SNEGSKA (reference sequence). The CDR3 runs 15 residues. The trim removed 3 bases at V and 4 bases at J, leaving 6 bases unmatched.

The V and J genes are TRBV5-1 and TRBJ2-7; 7 bases match TRBD1. CDR1 and CDR2 from the germline V gene are SGHRS and YFSETQ. The CDR3 contains 14 residues. With V trimmed by 3 bases and J by 2 bases, 5 bases remained unmatched. CDR3 DNA sequence: TGCGCCAGCAGCTCGGGACAGCCGACCTACGAGCAGTACTTC. Its protein is CASSSGQPTYEQYF.

The rearrangement uses TRBV7-2 and TRBJ2-3, with D possibly called TRBD1 or TRBD2 (6 bases each). The V and J ends lost 1 base and 6 bases respectively, with 14 bases between them. The CDR3 extends over 15 amino acids. The germline V gene has CDR1 SGHTA and CDR2 FQGNSA. The CDR3 spells CASSLGVGGSDTQYF. The CDR3 bases are TGTGCCAGCAGCTTAGGGGTCGGGGGCTCGGATACGCAGTATTTT.

The sample holds a few counts of this clonotype. The CDR3 sequence: CASQRTMGAYEQYF. In DNA, the CDR3 is TGTGCCAGCCAACGAACTATGGGGGCCTACGAGCAGTACTTC. The rearrangement links TRBV27 to TRBJ2-7; D may match TRBD1 or TRBD2 (5 bases each). With 8 bases removed from V and 2 bases from J, the gap between germline ends came to 16 bases. Germline CDR1 reads MNHEY; CDR2 reads SMNVEV (reference sequence). This CDR3 comprises 14 residues.

This clonotype was found once. The chain links TRBV20-1 to TRBJ1-1, with D uncertain. There are 12 residues in the CDR3. Trimming stripped 4 bases from V and 7 bases from J, with 13 bases between. Germline loops: CDR1 DFQATT, CDR2 SNEGSKA (reference sequence). CDR3 residues: CSANPSRVEAFF. CDR3 in DNA: TGCAGTGCTAACCCCTCAAGAGTTGAAGCTTTCTTT.

This clonotype is a singleton in its sample. V gene TRBV28 combines with J gene TRBJ2-4; D tentatively reads TRBD1 or TRBD2 (5 bases each). The ends were cut back, 2 bases at V and 3 bases at J, with 20 bases in the middle. Germline assignment: CDR1 MDHEN and CDR2 SYDVKM. This CDR3 has 18 amino acids. CDR3 amino acids: CASSLGGRTNFGKNIQYF. The DNA of the CDR3 is TGTGCCAGCAGTTTAGGAGGCAGGACAAATTTTGGCAAAAACATTCAGTACTTC. The whole variable domain, filled in from reference TRBV28 and TRBJ2-4, reads DVKVTQSSRYLVKRTGEKVFLECVQDMDHENMFWYRQDPGLGLRLIYFSYDVKMKEKGDIPEGYSVSREKKERFSLILESASTNQTSMYLCASSLGGRTNFGKNIQYFGAGTRLSVL.

The chain joins TRBV28 to TRBJ2-1; maybe TRBD2 (7 bases). The germline CDR1 and CDR2 sequences are MDHEN and SYDVKM. Trimming took 7 bases from V and 4 from J, leaving 14 bases between them. The CDR3 is 14 residues long. CDR3 region: CASKEGGGYNEQFF. In DNA, the CDR3 is TGTGCCAGCAAGGAGGGAGGGGGATACAATGAGCAGTTCTTC.

The V gene is TRBV28, the J gene TRBJ1-2; TRBD1 matches at 7 bases. The CDR3 consists of 15 residues. The V gene's germline CDR1 is MDHEN and CDR2 SYDVKM. Trimming took 6 bases from V and 0 from J; bases not matched to a gene: 7. The CDR3 nucleotides are TGTGCCAGCAGATCTACAGGGGACCCTAACTATGGCTACACCTTC. Translated, it gives CASRSTGDPNYGYTF.

The CDR3 DNA reads TGTGCCAGCAGGCCCGGGACAGGGGCCTGCGAGCAGTACTTC. Its translation is CASRPGTGACEQYF. The chain couples TRBV7-2 to TRBJ2-7, with 10 bases aligning to TRBD1. With V trimmed by 6 bases and J by 6 bases, 8 bases remained unmatched. Looked up from germline, CDR1 is SGHTA and CDR2 is FQGNSA. This CDR3 region has 14 residues.

V is TRBV28 and J is TRBJ2-1; tentatively, D is TRBD1 (6 bases). V was shortened by 5 bases and J by 15 bases, with 17 bases between the two germline ends. The CDR3 extends over 12 amino acids. Looked up from germline, CDR1 is MDHEN and CDR2 is SYDVKM. The chain's CDR3 is CASSPWGQGWFF. In nucleotides, the CDR3 is TGTGCCAGCAGTCCGTGGGGGCAGGGCTGGTTCTTC.